These 24 T cell receptor beta chains came from one sample sequenced in a study of CD8 T cells in Susac syndrome. The RNA, about 0.5 to 1 ug, was put through reverse transcription using random hexamers. TCRdb re-derived calls from the immunoSEQ multiplex PCR reads in MiXCR, one entry per CDR3 protein. The sample contains approximately 180,000 distinct CDR3 sequences, about 93% of which appear only once. Sequences were obtained from CD4+ T cells from PBMCs. All receptors derive from a human donor with multiple sclerosis.

J is TRBJ2-6 and V is TRBV2; D is unclear. The germline V gene encodes CDR1 SNHLY and CDR2 FYNNEI. This CDR3 has 13 amino acids. Trimming stripped 8 bases from V and 0 bases from J, with 5 bases between. The CDR3 sequence: CASGASGANVLTF. As DNA, the CDR3 is TGTGCCAGCGGAGCCTCTGGGGCCAACGTCCTGACTTTC.

The chain combines TRBV27 with TRBJ2-7; TRBD1 is a possible D gene (6 bases). In germline, CDR1 is MNHEY, CDR2 SMNVEV (reference sequence). The V end was cut by 6 bases, the J end by 3 bases, with 12 bases between. CDR3 length: 13 residues. The CDR3 loop reads CASSRGRGYEQYF. The CDR3 nucleotides read TGTGCCAGCAGCCGAGGCAGGGGCTACGAGCAGTACTTC.

The chain has TRBV12-3 or TRBV12-4 and TRBJ1-2; maybe TRBD1 (5 bases). V shed 3 bases and J shed 4 bases, with 9 bases lying between them. This CDR3 comprises 13 residues. CDR3 amino acids: CASSFPGGYGYTF. The CDR3 region has the DNA TGTGCCAGCAGTTTCCCCGGGGGCTATGGCTACACCTTC.

This clonotype has just one count. The chain links TRBV6-5 to TRBJ2-7; tentatively, D is TRBD2 (5 bases). From germline, CDR1 is MNHEY and CDR2 SVGAGI. V was cut by 7 bases and J by 2 bases, with 15 bases left in between. The CDR3 has 14 amino acids. The CDR3 here is CASNPAGEPYEQYF. As DNA, the CDR3 is TGTGCCAGCAACCCGGCCGGGGAACCCTACGAGCAGTACTTC.

This rearrangement joins TRBV4-1 to TRBJ2-7; D unresolved. Germline CDR1 is MGHRA and CDR2 is YSYEKL. The CDR3 has 13 residues. V was pared by 1 base and J by 6 bases, with 10 bases between. The CDR3, as DNA: TGCGCCAGCAGCCAAGTCTTAATCGGCGAGCAGTACTTC. Its protein is CASSQVLIGEQYF.

The rearrangement links TRBV11-2 to TRBJ2-1, with D unresolved. V was cut by 0 bases and J by 5 bases, with 5 bases left in between. CDR3 length: 13 amino acids. Germline loops: CDR1 SGHAT, CDR2 FQNNGV. CDR3 bases: TGTGCCAGCAGCTTAGATCTTGACAATGAGCAGTTCTTC. This codes for CASSLDLDNEQFF.

The chain joins TRBV30 to TRBJ2-2; D is undetermined. Germline assignment: CDR1 GTSNPN and CDR2 SVGIG (reference sequence). CDR3 length: 12 amino acids. Trimming shortened V by 4 bases and J by 8 bases, and 11 bases separated the two germline ends. CDR3 residues: CAWTDPRGELFF. CDR3 nucleotides: TGTGCCTGGACGGACCCCAGGGGGGAGCTGTTTTTT.

This sequence joins TRBV27 and TRBJ2-1, with 9 bases lining up with TRBD2. With V trimmed by 7 bases and J by 7 bases, 23 bases remained unmatched. Germline V gene sequence: CDR1 MNHEY, CDR2 SMNVEV (reference sequence). CDR3 size: 19 residues. The CDR3 nucleotides are TGTGCCAGCACTTCCTTGGGGATAGCGGGAGCCCTGGTGCGAAATGAGCAGTTCTTC. Its translation: CASTSLGIAGALVRNEQFF.

V is TRBV18 and J is TRBJ2-2, with D perhaps given as TRBD1 or TRBD2 (5 bases each). Germline assignment: CDR1 KGHSH and CDR2 LQKENI. V lost 2 bases to trimming and J lost 0 bases, with 13 bases between them. The CDR3 has 17 amino acids. This chain's CDR3 is CASSPRGGLTNTGELFF. CDR3 bases: TGTGCCAGCTCACCAAGGGGCGGGCTAACGAACACCGGGGAGCTGTTTTTT.

The chain couples TRBV20-1 to TRBJ2-3; D is undetermined. This CDR3 has 13 residues. The V end lost 5 bases, the J end lost 3 bases, and 12 bases lay between the germline ends. Germline CDR1 is DFQATT and CDR2 is SNEGSKA (reference sequence). CDR3 sequence (DNA): TGCAGTGCTCCCGGGCCGTCTACAGATACGCAGTATTTT. It codes for CSAPGPSTDTQYF.

V is TRBV10-2 and J is TRBJ2-7; 8 bases are shared with TRBD2. This CDR3 is 16 amino acids long. V trimming: 3 bases; J trimming: 1 base; junction bases outside the gene matches: 8. In germline, CDR1 is WSHSY, CDR2 SAAADI. As DNA, the CDR3 is TGCGCCAGCAGTGATCCCGGGACTAGACTTTCCTACGAGCAGTACTTC. Encoded protein: CASSDPGTRLSYEQYF.

J is TRBJ2-1 and V is TRBV5-1, with D uncertain. This CDR3 region has 14 residues. Germline V gives CDR1 SGHRS, CDR2 YFSETQ. Deletions cut 3 bases from V and 7 bases from J, with 14 bases between. CDR3 DNA: TGCGCCAGCAGCTCCCATCAGGTGCAAAATGAGCAGTTCTTC. Translation: CASSSHQVQNEQFF.

The chain carries TRBV24-1 and TRBJ2-1; 11 bases map to TRBD2. V trimming: 9 bases; J trimming: 3 bases; junction bases outside the gene matches: 6. Germline assignment: CDR1 KGHDR and CDR2 SFDVKD. There are 15 residues in the CDR3. In nucleotides, the CDR3 is TGTGCCACCCAGATAGCGGGAGGGATCTACAATGAGCAGTTCTTC. Its protein is CATQIAGGIYNEQFF.

The V gene is TRBV7-9, the J gene TRBJ1-2; D may be TRBD1 (5 bases). This CDR3 is 15 amino acids long. Trimming took 2 bases from V and 3 from J, leaving 13 bases between them. Germline V CDR1 and CDR2: SEHNR, FQNEAQ (reference sequence). For the CDR3, the DNA is TGTGCCAGCAGCTTATTAGGGACTAATCACTATGGCTACACCTTC. This codes for CASSLLGTNHYGYTF.

This chain links TRBV5-6 with TRBJ2-4, with no clear D. The CDR3 is made up of 14 amino acids. V lost 3 bases and J lost 0, with 7 bases in between. The germline V gene encodes CDR1 SGHDT and CDR2 YYEEEE. In DNA form, the CDR3 reads TGTGCCAGCAGCTACGACTCAGCCAAAAACATTCAGTACTTC. Translating it yields CASSYDSAKNIQYF.

The rearrangement links TRBV3-1 to TRBJ2-5; the match to TRBD2 covers 9 bases. V gave up 4 bases and J gave up 5 bases; unmatched junction bases: 8. The CDR3 consists of 15 residues. Germline V lookup: CDR1 LGHDT, CDR2 YNNKEL (reference sequence). CDR3 region: CASSRRGGRAETQYF. The CDR3 nucleotides are TGTGCCAGCAGCCGTCGAGGCGGGAGGGCTGAGACCCAGTACTTC.

The genes are TRBV2 and TRBJ1-5; 7 bases are shared with TRBD1. The trim removed 6 bases at V and 3 bases at J, leaving 8 bases unmatched. This CDR3 has 15 amino acids. The germline CDR1 and CDR2 sequences are SNHLY and FYNNEI. The CDR3 DNA reads TGTGCCAGCAGAGATCGGGACAGTTACAATCAGCCCCAGCATTTT. Protein product: CASRDRDSYNQPQHF.

This clonotype was detected only once. This chain connects TRBV28 to TRBJ2-7, with 7 positions matching TRBD2. Trimming cost V 7 bases and J 3 bases; bases outside gene matches: 9. The CDR3 consists of 14 residues. Germline assignment: CDR1 MDHEN and CDR2 SYDVKM. The CDR3 protein is CASNSAGTYYEQYF. In nucleotides, the CDR3 is TGTGCCAGCAATTCAGCGGGGACTTACTACGAGCAGTACTTC. Full variable domain (outside the CDR3, taken from reference TRBV28 and TRBJ2-7): DVKVTQSSRYLVKRTGEKVFLECVQDMDHENMFWYRQDPGLGLRLIYFSYDVKMKEKGDIPEGYSVSREKKERFSLILESASTNQTSMYLCASNSAGTYYEQYFGPGTRLTVT.

V usage is TRBV15 and J usage is TRBJ2-2; the D gene is possibly TRBD1 (7 bases). Per the germline V gene, CDR1 is LNHNV and CDR2 is YYDKDF (reference sequence). The length of the CDR3 is 18 residues. Between the trimmed V and J ends, which lost 0 bases and 3 bases, there was a span of 17 bases. Here the CDR3 DNA reads TGTGCCACCAGCAGAGATCATGGGGGGCAGGGGGACACCGGGGAGCTGTTTTTT. It is translated as CATSRDHGGQGDTGELFF.

The V call is TRBV20-1, the J call TRBJ1-5, with D uncertain. The germline V gene encodes CDR1 DFQATT and CDR2 SNEGSKA (reference sequence). The CDR3 sequence is 15 residues long. V was trimmed by 4 bases and J by 1 base, leaving 14 bases between them. The CDR3 DNA sequence: TGCAGTGCTACGGCATTCGGAACGAGCAATCAGCCCCAGCATTTT. Protein sequence: CSATAFGTSNQPQHF.

This chain links TRBV20-1 with TRBJ2-1, with D possibly called TRBD1 or TRBD2 (6 bases each). CDR1 and CDR2 from the germline V gene are DFQATT and SNEGSKA (reference sequence). The CDR3 spans 14 residues. Trimming stripped 5 bases from V and 0 bases from J, with 11 bases between. The CDR3 DNA reads TGCAGTGCTCCGGGGGCAACCTCCTACAATGAGCAGTTCTTC. It specifies CSAPGATSYNEQFF.

The chain carries TRBV29-1 and TRBJ1-5; weak D call: TRBD1 (6 bases). Between the trimmed V and J ends, which lost 6 bases and 7 bases, there was a span of 13 bases. Germline CDR1 SQVTM, CDR2 ANQGSEA. This CDR3 spans 12 amino acids. Here the CDR3 reads CSVGEQGQPQHF. CDR3 nucleotide sequence: TGCAGCGTCGGGGAGCAGGGGCAGCCCCAGCATTTT.

This rearrangement joins TRBV12-3 or TRBV12-4 to TRBJ1-2; D might be TRBD1 (5 bases). V lost 4 bases to trimming and J lost 7 bases, with 16 bases between them. This CDR3 is built from 14 residues. The CDR3 reads CASSSRVSYGGYTF. DNA for the CDR3: TGTGCCAGCAGTTCCAGGGTGTCTTATGGTGGCTACACCTTC.

This clonotype was seen only once. The rearrangement uses TRBV7-2 and TRBJ1-2; D is unclear. V was pared by 3 bases and J by 7 bases, with 15 bases between. There are 14 residues in the CDR3. In germline, CDR1 is SGHTA, CDR2 FQGNSA. Here the CDR3 reads CASSFAGGSVGYTF. Written as DNA, the CDR3 is TGTGCCAGCAGCTTCGCGGGTGGATCAGTTGGCTACACCTTC.